This T cell receptor beta chain was sequenced for a study of T and B cells in COVID-19 patients. At the level of the study: Median age was approximately 33 years in the recovered cohort and 67 years in the active-infection cohort. Findings and limits, study-wide: No sequencing was yet done of CD4+, regulatory or CD8+ subsets, or of SARS-CoV-2-responsive or tetramer+ sorted cells. Patients with COVID-19 reportedly showed strongly skewed T cell receptor beta variable and joining gene usage.

The CDR3 extends over 15 amino acids. Between the trimmed V and J ends, which lost 1 base and 5 bases, there was a span of 11 bases. Germline lookup yields CDR1 LNHNV and CDR2 YYDKDF (reference sequence). From blood, about 250-500 ng of genomic DNA served as TRB template. As for this clonotype: The antigen is not known. A clone one base away is much larger, so this may be a read error.

BIOMED2 TRB-A/B primer pools were used in multiplex TRB PCR. TCRdb re-derived calls from the multiplex PCR reads in MiXCR, one entry per CDR3 protein. The data contain over 15,000 distinct CDR3 sequences, 35% to 45% of them singletons. V usage is TRBV15 and J usage is TRBJ2-2; D gene uncertain. Sequencing used blood. This receptor was taken from a human donor with active COVID-19. The CDR3 protein is CATSRGAPGTGELFF. As DNA, the CDR3 is TGTGCCACCAGCAGAGGGGCGCCAGGAACCGGGGAGCTGTTTTTT.